These 16 T cell receptor beta chains were sequenced from one sample in a study of blood T cell repertoires in COVID-19. Repertoires were generated with immunoSEQ multiplex PCR, while TCRdb's copy carries only in-frame clones and drops some. The sample has about 500,000 clones; about nine tenths are singletons. The source material was PBMCs or T cells enriched from blood (not recorded which). These receptors all come from a woman between 18 and 29 years old who had recovered from COVID-19.

The chain couples TRBV19 to TRBJ1-5; D gene unclear. The CDR3 is 15 amino acids. In germline, CDR1 is LNHDA, CDR2 SQIVND (reference sequence). V shed 6 bases and J shed 0 bases, with 12 bases lying between them. CDR3 in DNA: TGTGCCAGTAGAGCCCGTGTGAATAGCAATCAGCCCCAGCATTTT. As protein: CASRARVNSNQPQHF.

The chain carries TRBV5-6 and TRBJ2-5; D ambiguous. Germline assignment: CDR1 SGHDT and CDR2 YYEEEE. V lost 0 bases and J 5 bases, leaving 8 bases between the germline ends. The CDR3 length is 13 residues. The CDR3 protein is CASSLAAAETQYF. DNA of the CDR3: TGTGCCAGCAGCTTGGCCGCGGCGGAGACCCAGTACTTC.

The V and J genes are TRBV28 and TRBJ1-2; the D gene is possibly TRBD1 (5 bases). The CDR3 runs 12 residues. Germline-derived CDR1 and CDR2 are MDHEN and SYDVKM. V was trimmed by 6 bases and J by 4 bases, leaving 9 bases between them. DNA of the CDR3: TGTGCCAGCAGGGTTCAGGGCTATGGCTACACCTTC. This codes for CASRVQGYGYTF.

As regards this clone: This sample includes further DNA sequences coding for the same CDR3. The V and J genes are TRBV12-3 or TRBV12-4 and TRBJ2-7; possible D gene TRBD2, 6 bases. This CDR3 comprises 12 residues. Trimming cost V 3 bases and J 5 bases, with 8 bases left between them. The CDR3 sequence is CASSLGGNEQYF. Here the CDR3 DNA reads TGTGCCAGCAGTTTGGGGGGAAACGAGCAGTACTTC.

The chain employs TRBV30 and TRBJ2-2; D is possibly TRBD1 (5 bases). The CDR3 is 15 amino acids. Trimming removed 7 bases from V and 4 bases from J, with 19 bases in between. Germline V gene data show CDR1 as GTSNPN and CDR2 as SVGIG (reference sequence). This chain's CDR3 is CASARVDPFTGELFF. The DNA of the CDR3 is TGTGCCTCCGCCAGGGTAGATCCCTTCACCGGGGAGCTGTTTTTT.

This chain joins TRBV9 and TRBJ2-7; perhaps TRBD2 as D (6 bases). The length of the CDR3 is 15 residues. V was cut by 0 bases and J by 7 bases, with 17 bases left in between. Per the germline V gene, CDR1 is SGDLS and CDR2 is YYNGEE. CDR3 residues: CASSVVGQHGGEQYF. CDR3 sequence (DNA): TGTGCCAGCAGCGTAGTAGGGCAGCATGGGGGGGAGCAGTACTTC.

The chain employs TRBV12-5 and TRBJ1-3, with D maybe TRBD1 (6 bases). Germline CDR1 LGHNT, CDR2 FRNRAP. The CDR3 loop spans 21 amino acids. Between the trimmed V and J ends, which lost 6 bases and 0 bases, there was a span of 30 bases. The CDR3 DNA sequence: TGTGCTAGTGGGGCGGAGGTCCGGGACACCCGAAGATGGGCCTCTGGAAACACCATATATTTT. Protein: CASGAEVRDTRRWASGNTIYF.

The chain carries TRBV19 and TRBJ1-1; D is perhaps TRBD1 (6 bases). CDR3 length equals 11 residues. The germline CDR1 and CDR2 sequences are LNHDA and SQIVND (reference sequence). V was trimmed by 7 bases and J by 7 bases, leaving 10 bases between them. The CDR3 is CASTMTGEAFF. DNA for the CDR3: TGTGCCAGTACGATGACAGGTGAAGCTTTCTTT.

The chain links TRBV19 to TRBJ1-4; D is ambiguous. Germline CDR1 reads LNHDA; CDR2 reads SQIVND (reference sequence). Trimming shortened V by 3 bases and J by 8 bases, and 13 bases separated the two germline ends. The CDR3 is 14 residues long. The CDR3: CASSIRWIAEKLFF. CDR3 DNA: TGTGCCAGTAGTATTCGGTGGATAGCCGAAAAACTGTTTTTT. The full variable domain, its missing parts supplied by reference TRBV19 and TRBJ1-4, is DGGITQSPKYLFRKEGQNVTLSCEQNLNHDAMYWYRQDPGQGLRLIYYSQIVNDFQKGDIAEGYSVSREKKESFPLTVTSAQKNPTAFYLCASSIRWIAEKLFFGSGTQLSVL.

The count of this clone is one. The rearrangement links TRBV4-2 to TRBJ2-3, with 9 bases matching TRBD1. The germline V gene encodes CDR1 LGHNA and CDR2 YNFKEQ. This CDR3 is 16 amino acids long. V shed 4 bases and J 5 bases; nucleotides not matched to a gene: 10. In nucleotides, the CDR3 is TGTGCCAGCAGCCCGTTTACCGGGACAGGGAAAGATACGCAGTATTTT. It is translated as CASSPFTGTGKDTQYF.

The chain recombines TRBV28 with TRBJ2-1; 9 bases align to TRBD2. CDR3 length equals 16 residues. V shed 2 bases, J shed 8 bases, and the junction held 10 bases outside the gene matches. Looked up from germline, CDR1 is MDHEN and CDR2 is SYDVKM. The CDR3 region has the DNA TGTGCCAGCAGTTTAATCGTGGCTAGCGGGGCCGATGAGCAGTTCTTC. Residues: CASSLIVASGADEQFF.

The J gene is TRBJ1-4, the V gene TRBV9, with D possibly TRBD1 on 6 matching bases. The CDR3 covers 17 residues. Looked up from germline, CDR1 is SGDLS and CDR2 is YYNGEE. V lost 4 bases, J lost 7 bases, and 23 bases lay in between. CDR3 nucleotides: TGTGCCAGCAGCCCACTAGCGCCGGGAGGCAGGGGTGAAAAACTGTTTTTT. It encodes CASSPLAPGGRGEKLFF. Complete variable domain (other parts from reference TRBV9 and TRBJ1-4): DSGVTQTPKHLITATGQRVTLRCSPRSGDLSVYWYQQSLDQGLQFLIQYYNGEERAKGNILERFSAQQFPDLHSELNLSSLELGDSALYFCASSPLAPGGRGEKLFFGSGTQLSVL.

V and J are TRBV7-2 and TRBJ1-2; D is unresolved. The CDR3 totals 14 residues. Trimming stripped 0 bases from V and 4 bases from J, with 9 bases between. The germline V gene has CDR1 SGHTA and CDR2 FQGNSA. The CDR3, as DNA: TGTGCCAGCAGCTTAGCGCACAGCTCCTATGGCTACACCTTC. Translation: CASSLAHSSYGYTF. The entire variable domain, with the rest obtained from reference TRBV7-2 and TRBJ1-2, is as follows: GAGVSQSPSNKVTEKGKDVELRCDPISGHTALYWYRQSLGQGLEFLIYFQGNSAPDKSGLPSDRFSAERTGGSVSTLTIQRTQQEDSAVYLCASSLAHSSYGYTFGSGTRLTVV.

V gene TRBV5-1 combines with J gene TRBJ2-3; TRBD2 aligns across 9 bases. Germline V gives CDR1 SGHRS, CDR2 YFSETQ. The length of the CDR3 is 16 residues. Losses at the gene ends were 3 bases for V and 2 bases for J; bases not matched to a gene: 7. For the CDR3, the DNA is TGCGCCAGCAGCTCTCTAGCGGGGACCTCCACAGATACGCAGTATTTT. As protein: CASSSLAGTSTDTQYF. The full variable domain, its missing parts supplied by reference TRBV5-1 and TRBJ2-3, is KAGVTQTPRYLIKTRGQQVTLSCSPISGHRSVSWYQQTPGQGLQFLFEYFSETQRNKGNFPGRFSGRQFSNSRSEMNVSTLELGDSALYLCASSSLAGTSTDTQYFGPGTRLTVL.

This clone was seen more than once but under ten times. The rearrangement uses TRBV10-3 and TRBJ1-5; 8 nucleotides align to TRBD1. Germline CDR1 reads ENHRY; CDR2 reads SYGVKD. Trimming removed 5 bases from V and 4 bases from J; junction bases left unmatched: 4. This CDR3 is built from 14 residues. The CDR3 nucleotides read TGTGCCATCAGTAGGACAGGGCTTAATCAGCCCCAGCATTTT. This encodes CAISRTGLNQPQHF.

This chain joins TRBV19 and TRBJ1-1, with TRBD1 as a possible D gene (6 bases). Germline CDR1 and CDR2: LNHDA and SQIVND (reference sequence). The CDR3 covers 14 residues. Trimming pared 6 bases from V and 0 bases from J, leaving 11 bases between. The CDR3: CASSKRDMNTEAFF. In DNA, the CDR3 is TGTGCCAGTAGCAAGCGGGACATGAACACTGAAGCTTTCTTT.